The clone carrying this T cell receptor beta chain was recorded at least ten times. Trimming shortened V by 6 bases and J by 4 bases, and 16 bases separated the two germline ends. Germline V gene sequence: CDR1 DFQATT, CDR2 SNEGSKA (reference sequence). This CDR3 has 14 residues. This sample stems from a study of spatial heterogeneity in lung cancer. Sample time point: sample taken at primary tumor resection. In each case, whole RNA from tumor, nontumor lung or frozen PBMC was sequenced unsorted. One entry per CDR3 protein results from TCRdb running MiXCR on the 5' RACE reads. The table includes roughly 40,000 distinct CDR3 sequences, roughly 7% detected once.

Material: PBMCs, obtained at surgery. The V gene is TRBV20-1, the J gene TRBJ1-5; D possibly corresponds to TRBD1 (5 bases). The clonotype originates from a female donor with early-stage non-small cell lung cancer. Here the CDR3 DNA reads TGCAGTGCGCGGCTAGGGGTCTCAAATCAGCCCCAGCATTTT. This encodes CSARLGVSNQPQHF.